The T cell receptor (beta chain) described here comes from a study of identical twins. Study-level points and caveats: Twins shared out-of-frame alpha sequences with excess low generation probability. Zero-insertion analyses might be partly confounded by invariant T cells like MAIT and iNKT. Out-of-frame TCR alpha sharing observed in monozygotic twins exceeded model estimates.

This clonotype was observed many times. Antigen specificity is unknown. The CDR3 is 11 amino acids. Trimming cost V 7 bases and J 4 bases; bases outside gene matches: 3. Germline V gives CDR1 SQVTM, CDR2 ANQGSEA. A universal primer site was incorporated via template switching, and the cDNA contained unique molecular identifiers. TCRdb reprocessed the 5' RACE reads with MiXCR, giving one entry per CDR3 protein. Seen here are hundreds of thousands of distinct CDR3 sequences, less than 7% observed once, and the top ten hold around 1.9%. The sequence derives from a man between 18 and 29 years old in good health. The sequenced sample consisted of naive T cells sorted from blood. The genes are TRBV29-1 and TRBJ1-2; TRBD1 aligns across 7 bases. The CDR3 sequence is CSDRTGYGYTF. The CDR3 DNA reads TGCAGCGACAGGACAGGCTATGGCTACACCTTC.